Following are 31 T cell receptor beta chains from one sample sequenced in a study of molecular identifiers for immune sequencing clone quantification. TCRdb ran MiXCR on the PCR reads and lists one entry per CDR3 protein. The data hold 9,700 or so distinct CDR3 sequences, with approximately 19% observed a single time. What was sequenced was naive CD8+ T cells from blood, with Jurkat cell RNA spiked in. Subset specified: FACS-sorted CD8+CD4-CCR7+CD45RA+ naive T cells. The receptors derive from a human donor in good health. Some libraries in this study had Jurkat cell RNA spiked in.

Judged by abundance, this clonotype is medium-sized. J is TRBJ1-4 and V is TRBV15; a weak D match, TRBD1 (6 bases). The ends were cut back, 1 base at V and 5 bases at J, with 11 bases in the middle. CDR3 length: 15 amino acids. Germline V gene sequence: CDR1 LNHNV, CDR2 YYDKDF (reference sequence). The CDR3 protein is CATSRADSQNEKLFF. In DNA, the CDR3 is TGTGCCACCAGCAGAGCGGACAGCCAAAATGAAAAACTGTTTTTT.

Concerning this clonotype itself: The CDR3 end shows no conserved phenylalanine or tryptophan, and so a read error is likely. No DNA is shown, since the ends of the CDR3 on it are uncertain; the CDR3 is the one TCRdb lists. The J gene is TRBJ2-6, the V gene TRBV5-6. The CDR3 totals 15 residues, both ends included. Looked up from germline, CDR1 is SGHDT and CDR2 is YYEEEE. The CDR3: CASSLGVSGANVLSS.

This clonotype showed up many times. The chain uses TRBV19 and TRBJ2-7; 8 nucleotides align to TRBD1. The CDR3 consists of 14 residues. The germline CDR1 and CDR2 sequences are LNHDA and SQIVND (reference sequence). V lost 5 bases, J lost 6 bases, and 9 bases stayed unmatched. CDR3 sequence (DNA): TGTGCCAGTAGTCCGGGACAGGCAAGTTCCGAGCAGTACTTC. It translates to CASSPGQASSEQYF.

This clonotype is labeled as medium-sized. This chain links TRBV7-9 with TRBJ1-1; tentatively, D is TRBD1 (5 bases). The V gene lost 5 bases and the J gene lost 7 bases, with 14 bases spanning the gap. Germline-derived CDR1 and CDR2 are SEHNR and FQNEAQ (reference sequence). This CDR3 is 13 amino acids long. This CDR3 is CASSPEGYNEAFF. In DNA, the CDR3 is TGTGCCAGCAGCCCAGAGGGGTATAATGAAGCTTTCTTT. Based on the CDR3 plus reference TRBV7-9 and TRBJ1-1, the full variable domain is DTGVSQNPRHKITKRGQNVTFRCDPISEHNRLYWYRQTLGQGPEFLTYFQNEAQLEKSRLLSDRFSAERPKGSFSTLEIQRTEQGDSAMYLCASSPEGYNEAFFGQGTRLTVV.

By its share, this clonotype is medium-sized (0.01 to 0.1%). The genes are TRBV20-1 and TRBJ2-7; D unclear. This CDR3 has 12 amino acids. V lost 6 bases and J lost 6, with 15 bases in between. The germline V gene has CDR1 DFQATT and CDR2 SNEGSKA (reference sequence). The CDR3 nucleotides are TGCAGTGCCCGTAGGCCGTCCGGCGAGCAGTACTTC. Its protein is CSARRPSGEQYF.

This clonotype occurred many times. This CDR3 is CAISVASSYNEQFF. For the CDR3, the DNA is TGTGCCATCAGTGTTGCGAGCTCCTACAATGAGCAGTTCTTC. The V and J genes are TRBV10-3 and TRBJ2-1; D is unclear. V lost 4 bases and J 0 bases, leaving 7 bases between the germline ends. The CDR3 length is 14 residues. Germline values: CDR1 ENHRY, CDR2 SYGVKD.

Points on this clonotype: A read error may be the cause here, since a much bigger clone is one base away. The chain uses TRBV6-6 and TRBJ2-3; D gene ambiguous. This CDR3 is 13 amino acids long. From germline, CDR1 is MNHNY and CDR2 SVGAGI (reference sequence). CDR3 sequence reads: CASSYGLEDMQYF. Here the CDR3 DNA reads TGTGCCAGCAGTTACGGTCTTGAAGATATGCAGTATTTT.

By share of the sample, this clonotype is medium-sized. This chain uses TRBV7-2 with TRBJ2-3, with D perhaps matching TRBD2 (7 bases). This CDR3 contains 15 residues. The germline gives CDR1 SGHTA, CDR2 FQGNSA. With 5 bases removed from V and 5 bases from J, the gap between germline ends came to 17 bases. The CDR3 loop is CASSNLGGAVDTQYF. The CDR3, as DNA: TGTGCCAGCAGCAATTTAGGGGGGGCCGTAGATACGCAGTATTTT.

This clonotype was detected only a few times. A single base separates this from a much larger clone, so it may be a read error. The genes are TRBV27 and TRBJ2-7; the D gene is possibly TRBD2 (5 bases). This CDR3 region has 13 residues. Between the trimmed V and J ends, which lost 4 bases and 2 bases, there was a span of 9 bases. Germline CDR1 and CDR2: MNHEY and SMNVEV (reference sequence). CDR3 protein: CASSWTAPYEQYF. The DNA for the CDR3 is TGTGCCAGCAGTTGGACTGCACCCTACGAGCAGTACTTC.

As to this clonotype: A much larger clone differs by one base, so this may be a read error. The V gene is TRBV19, the J gene TRBJ2-7; D unresolved. The V end lost 5 bases, the J end lost 2 bases, and 13 bases lay between the germline ends. This CDR3 is 14 amino acids long. Germline-derived CDR1 and CDR2 are LNHDA and SQIVND (reference sequence). The CDR3 reads CASSYRPLTYEQYF. DNA for the CDR3: TGTGCCAGTAGTTATCGACCGTTGACCTACGAGCAGTACTTC.

This clonotype was observed at least ten times. DNA of the CDR3: TGTGCCAGCAGTTTAACCCGAGGGGAAGAGACCCAGTACTTC. It translates to CASSLTRGEETQYF. This chain uses TRBV12-3 or TRBV12-4 with TRBJ2-5; D assignment may be TRBD1 or TRBD2 (5 bases each). CDR3 length: 14 amino acids. Deletions cut 2 bases from V and 3 bases from J, with 10 bases between.

The V gene is TRBV20-1, the J gene TRBJ2-3; D is unresolved. Trimming took off 1 base at V and 5 bases at J, with 4 bases between the two ends. The length of the CDR3 is 11 residues. Germline V CDR1 and CDR2: DFQATT, SNEGSKA (reference sequence). The CDR3 nucleotides read TGCAGTGCTAGAGTCGAAGATACGCAGTATTTT. Protein sequence: CSARVEDTQYF.

Ten or more counts support this clonotype. The J gene is TRBJ2-2, the V gene TRBV5-4, with TRBD1 identical over 10 bases. The CDR3 contains 16 residues. Germline CDR1 is SGHNT and CDR2 is YYREEE (reference sequence). V lost 2 bases, J lost 7 bases, and 8 bases stayed unmatched. This CDR3 is CASSFVTGGIGGELFF. CDR3 nucleotides: TGTGCCAGCAGCTTTGTGACAGGGGGCATCGGCGGGGAGCTGTTTTTT.

Turning to this clonotype: With a much larger clone just one base away, this may be a read error. This chain joins TRBV4-3 and TRBJ2-7; the match to TRBD2 covers 9 bases. The germline gives CDR1 LGHNA, CDR2 YSLEER. V shed 0 bases and J 6 bases; nucleotides not matched to a gene: 12. The CDR3 extends over 17 amino acids. The CDR3 bases are TGCGCCAGCAGCCAAGAATTCGGCGGGGGGGCAATCTGCGAGCAGTACTTC. Protein product: CASSQEFGGGAICEQYF.

This clonotype has more than one count but fewer than ten. As the CDR3 is not closed by the conserved phenylalanine or tryptophan, this likely results from a read error. V is TRBV9 and J is TRBJ2-1; TRBD2 matches at 10 bases. The CDR3 covers 15 residues. Germline V lookup: CDR1 SGDLS, CDR2 YYNGEE. The V segment lost 0 bases and the J segment 7 bases; nucleotides outside the gene matches: 4. CDR3 DNA: TGTGCCAGCAGCGTAGCTGCGACTAGCGGGAATGAGCAGTTCCTC. Its translation is CASSVAATSGNEQFL.

This clonotype has ten or more counts. V is TRBV7-9 and J is TRBJ1-5; no clear D. This CDR3 has 15 residues. V was trimmed by 1 base and J by 4 bases, leaving 11 bases between them. Germline-derived CDR1 and CDR2 are SEHNR and FQNEAQ (reference sequence). The CDR3 is CASSLGGLGNQPQHF. CDR3 in DNA: TGTGCCAGCAGCTTAGGCGGGCTCGGGAATCAGCCCCAGCATTTT.

This clonotype counts as medium-sized. The chain has TRBV6-2 or TRBV6-3 and TRBJ2-7; 7 bases fit TRBD2. The junction had 7 bases not matched to a gene; V was cut back by 8 bases and J by 0 bases. The CDR3 is 14 amino acids. Germline assignment: CDR1 MNHEY and CDR2 SVGEGT. This CDR3 is CASSPGDYSYEQYF. The CDR3 region has the DNA TGTGCCAGCTCCCCTGGGGACTACTCCTACGAGCAGTACTTC.

This clonotype was counted at least ten times. The chain uses TRBV7-2 and TRBJ2-1, with D uncertain. The CDR3 runs to 13 residues. Per the germline V gene, CDR1 is SGHTA and CDR2 is FQGNSA. Trimming took 6 bases from V and 9 from J, leaving 15 bases between them. CDR3: CASRWGFGLEQFF. The CDR3 DNA reads TGTGCCAGCAGGTGGGGATTCGGCCTTGAGCAGTTCTTC.

This clonotype was recorded at least ten times. The rearrangement links TRBV19 to TRBJ1-1; D perhaps matches TRBD1 (6 bases). Germline assignment: CDR1 LNHDA and CDR2 SQIVND (reference sequence). Trimming took 3 bases from V and 6 from J, leaving 20 bases between them. CDR3 size: 16 residues. In DNA, the CDR3 is TGTGCCAGTAGTATGAGGACCTGGCAGGGGATCCCTGAAGCTTTCTTT. Translation gives CASSMRTWQGIPEAFF.

In this sample, this clonotype is medium-sized. V gene TRBV9 combines with J gene TRBJ2-1; no clear D gene. Trimming stripped 0 bases from V and 0 bases from J, with 1 base between. Looked up from germline, CDR1 is SGDLS and CDR2 is YYNGEE. The CDR3 extends over 13 amino acids. CDR3: CASSVDSYNEQFF. CDR3 bases: TGTGCCAGCAGCGTAGACTCCTACAATGAGCAGTTCTTC.

Concerning this clonotype itself: The CDR3 carries no conserved terminal phenylalanine or tryptophan, so it likely arises from a read error. The rearrangement joins TRBV20-1 to TRBJ2-7; D possibly corresponds to TRBD1 (6 bases). This CDR3 has 17 amino acids. Trimming removed 1 base at V and 2 bases at J, with 21 bases between. CDR1 is DFQATT and CDR2 is SNEGSKA in the germline V gene (reference sequence). The CDR3 DNA reads as TGCAGTGCTAGAGCCGCCACGATCCGGGACACCCCCTACGAGCAGTACCTC. As protein: CSARAATIRDTPYEQYL.

J is TRBJ2-7 and V is TRBV4-1, with D perhaps being TRBD1 or TRBD2 (6 bases each). The CDR3 extends over 15 amino acids. Germline-derived CDR1 and CDR2 are MGHRA and YSYEKL. Trimming stripped 4 bases from V and 4 bases from J, with 17 bases between. The CDR3, as DNA: TGCGCCAGCAGCCCCGGCGGAGGGGGTGAATACGAGCAGTACTTC. This sequence encodes CASSPGGGGEYEQYF.

This clonotype was observed many times. Here the CDR3 DNA reads TGTGCCAGCACCGCGGTCGGGCATGTGAACACTGAAGCTTTCTTT. Translation: CASTAVGHVNTEAFF. The J gene is TRBJ1-1, the V gene TRBV7-9, with unresolved D. The CDR3 totals 15 residues. The germline CDR1 and CDR2 sequences are SEHNR and FQNEAQ (reference sequence). V gave up 7 bases and J gave up 0 bases, with 15 bases separating them. Using reference TRBV7-9 and TRBJ1-1 for the parts outside the CDR3, the full variable domain is DTGVSQNPRHKITKRGQNVTFRCDPISEHNRLYWYRQTLGQGPEFLTYFQNEAQLEKSRLLSDRFSAERPKGSFSTLEIQRTEQGDSAMYLCASTAVGHVNTEAFFGQGTRLTVV.

Comments on this clonotype: A much bigger clone sits one base away, suggesting this may be a read error. It is likely a read error, because the conserved phenylalanine at the end of the CDR3 is missing. The chain has TRBV27 and TRBJ2-3; D unresolved. V shed 6 bases and J shed 0 bases, with 10 bases lying between them. Germline V lookup: CDR1 MNHEY, CDR2 SMNVEV (reference sequence). This CDR3 region has 14 residues. The CDR3 region is CASRAGFSTDTQYS. The CDR3 DNA follows: TGTGCCAGCAGAGCAGGATTTAGCACAGATACGCAGTATTCT.

This clonotype was seen repeatedly, ten times or more. The chain couples TRBV27 to TRBJ1-5, with TRBD1 as a possible D gene (6 bases). Germline assignment: CDR1 MNHEY and CDR2 SMNVEV (reference sequence). Trimming removed 0 bases from V and 3 bases from J, with 9 bases in between. The CDR3 has 15 residues. The CDR3 loop is CASSLSGHLNQPQHF. In DNA form, the CDR3 reads TGTGCCAGCAGTTTATCGGGACACCTCAATCAGCCCCAGCATTTT.

This clonotype has a handful of counts. One base away lies a much larger clone, so this may be a sequencing read error. The chain carries TRBV19 and TRBJ2-2; perhaps TRBD2 as D (5 bases). Germline V gene data show CDR1 as LNHDA and CDR2 as SQIVND (reference sequence). The CDR3 length is 15 residues. Deletions cut 6 bases from V and 6 bases from J, with 17 bases between. CDR3 sequence (DNA): TGTGCCAGTAGCCCGGACTCCCCGGGCGCCGGGGAGCTGTTTTTT. It translates to CASSPDSPGAGELFF.

This clonotype is medium-sized in the sample. The chain is built from TRBV5-1 and TRBJ2-5; 10 bases fit TRBD2. Trimming removed 6 bases from V and 5 bases from J; junction bases left unmatched: 10. The CDR3 extends over 15 amino acids. The germline V gene encodes CDR1 SGHRS and CDR2 YFSETQ. The CDR3 DNA reads as TGCGCCAGCACCGCTAGCGGGGGAGAAGGGGAGACCCAGTACTTC. Its protein product is CASTASGGEGETQYF.

A remark on this clonotype: Relative to the germline gene, one junction end is altered; a read error may explain this. The chain employs TRBV29-1 and TRBJ1-2; maybe TRBD1 (5 bases). This CDR3 spans 15 amino acids. Germline V gene data show CDR1 as SQVTM and CDR2 as ANQGSEA. CDR3 sequence: CSAEDFKGEGTGYTF. CDR3 coding DNA: TGCAGCGCTGAAGATTTTAAAGGGGAAGGGACGGGCTACACCTTC.

Relative to its sample, this clonotype is medium-sized. V and J are TRBV7-2 and TRBJ1-1; TRBD1 is a possible D gene (5 bases). Germline V gene lookup returns CDR1 SGHTA and CDR2 FQGNSA. The CDR3 loop spans 17 amino acids. V dropped 3 bases and J dropped 2 bases, with 19 bases sitting between them. The CDR3 region has the DNA TGTGCCAGCAGCTTGGGGCTAACTGGGGGATTAAACACTGAAGCTTTCTTT. This codes for CASSLGLTGGLNTEAFF.

With respect to this clonotype: At one of its ends the junction is not consistent with the germline gene, which may arise from a read error. This chain links TRBV4-1 with TRBJ2-3, with D perhaps TRBD2 (6 bases). CDR1 is MGHRA, CDR2 YSYEKL, per germline. The CDR3 has 15 amino acids. The CDR3 nucleotides are TGCGTCAGCAGAGCGGGCGAGTTAAGCACAGATACGCAGTGTTTT. Its protein product is CVSRAGELSTDTQCF.

The sample holds many counts of this clonotype. This chain joins TRBV6-6 and TRBJ2-7; 7 nucleotides line up with TRBD2. CDR3 length equals 12 residues. The V and J ends lost 10 bases and 4 bases, in that order; junction bases with no gene match: 7. Germline V gives CDR1 MNHNY, CDR2 SVGAGI (reference sequence). The CDR3 DNA is TGTGCCAACACCCACGGGGGGTACGAGCAGTACTTC. This sequence encodes CANTHGGYEQYF.